This T cell receptor beta chain derives from a study of beta chain features in type 1 diabetes. Study-wide findings and caveats: There was a moderate but significant shortening of TCRB CDR3s in all four CD4+ subsets of Type 1 diabetes patients. Fewer insertions but more deletions were seen at VDJ junctions in type 1 diabetes patients.

As every portion of the isolated RNA was reverse transcribed, the sequencing read expressed TCRB transcripts. Using immunoSEQ multiplex PCR, the repertoire was profiled, and TCRdb retains in-frame clones only, with some absent. This table has 550,000 to 850,000 clones, about an eighth appearing once. The CDR3 loop spans 17 amino acids. After removal of 1 base from V and 4 bases from J, the junction contained 8 bases not matched to a gene. The V gene's germline CDR1 is LNHNV and CDR2 YYDKDF (reference sequence). This clone was seen only a few times. As yet, its antigen is unknown. The sample comprised naive CD4+ T cells from blood. The chain recombines TRBV15 with TRBJ2-3, with 10 bases aligning to TRBD2. This TCR derives from a young man with type 1 diabetes. CDR3 in amino acids: CATSRGSTSGVSDTQYF. The CDR3, as DNA: TGTGCCACCAGCAGAGGGAGCACTAGCGGGGTTTCAGATACGCAGTATTTT.